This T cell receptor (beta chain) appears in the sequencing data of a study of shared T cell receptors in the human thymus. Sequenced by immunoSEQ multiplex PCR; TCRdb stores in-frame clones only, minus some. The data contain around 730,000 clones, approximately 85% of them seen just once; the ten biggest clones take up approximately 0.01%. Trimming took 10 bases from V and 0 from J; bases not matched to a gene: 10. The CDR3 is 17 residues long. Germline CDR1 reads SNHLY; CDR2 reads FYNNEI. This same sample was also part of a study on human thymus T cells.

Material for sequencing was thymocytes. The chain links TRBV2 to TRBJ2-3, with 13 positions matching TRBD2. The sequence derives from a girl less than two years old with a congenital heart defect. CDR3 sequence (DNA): TGTGCCACCAAGGCCCTACTAGCGGGGGGGAGCACAGATACGCAGTATTTT. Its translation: CATKALLAGGSTDTQYF.